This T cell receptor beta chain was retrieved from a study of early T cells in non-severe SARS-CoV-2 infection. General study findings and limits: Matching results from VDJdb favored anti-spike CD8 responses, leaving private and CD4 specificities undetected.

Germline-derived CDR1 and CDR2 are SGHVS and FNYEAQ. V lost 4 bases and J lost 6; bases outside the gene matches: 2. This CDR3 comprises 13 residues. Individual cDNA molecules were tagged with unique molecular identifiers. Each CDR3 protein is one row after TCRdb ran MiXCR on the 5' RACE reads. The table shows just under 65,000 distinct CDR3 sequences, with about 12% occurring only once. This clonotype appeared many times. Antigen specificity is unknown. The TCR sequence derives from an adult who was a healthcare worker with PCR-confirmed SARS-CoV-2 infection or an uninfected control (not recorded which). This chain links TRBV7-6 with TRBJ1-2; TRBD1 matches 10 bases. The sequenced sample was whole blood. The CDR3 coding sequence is TGTGCCAGCAGCTCAGGACAGGGGGATGGCTACACCTTC. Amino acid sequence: CASSSGQGDGYTF.